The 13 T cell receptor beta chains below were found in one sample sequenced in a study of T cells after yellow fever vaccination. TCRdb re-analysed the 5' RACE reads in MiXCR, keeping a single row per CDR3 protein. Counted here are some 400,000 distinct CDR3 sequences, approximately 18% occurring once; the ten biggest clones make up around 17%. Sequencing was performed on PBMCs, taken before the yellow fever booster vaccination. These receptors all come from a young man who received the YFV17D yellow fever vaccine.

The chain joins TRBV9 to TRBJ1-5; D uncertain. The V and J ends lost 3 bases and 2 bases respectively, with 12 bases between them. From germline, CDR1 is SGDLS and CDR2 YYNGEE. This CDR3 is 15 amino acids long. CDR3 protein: CASSAEGTGNQPQHF. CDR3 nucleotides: TGTGCCAGCAGCGCTGAGGGTACCGGCAATCAGCCCCAGCATTTT.

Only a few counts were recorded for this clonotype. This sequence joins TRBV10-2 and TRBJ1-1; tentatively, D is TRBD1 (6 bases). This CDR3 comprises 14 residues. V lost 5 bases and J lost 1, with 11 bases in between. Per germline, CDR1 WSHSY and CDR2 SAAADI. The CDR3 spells CASSLFRGNTEAFF. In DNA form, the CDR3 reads TGCGCCAGCAGTCTCTTCAGGGGGAACACTGAAGCTTTCTTT.

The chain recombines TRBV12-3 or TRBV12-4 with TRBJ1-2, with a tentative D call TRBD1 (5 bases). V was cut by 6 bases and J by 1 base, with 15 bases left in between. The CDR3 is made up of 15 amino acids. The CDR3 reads CASSFGGNRNYGYTF. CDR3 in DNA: TGTGCCAGCAGCTTCGGGGGGAACCGTAACTATGGCTACACCTTC.

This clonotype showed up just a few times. The CDR3: CASRGPSGGPYYTDTQYF. The CDR3, as DNA: TGTGCCAGCAGAGGACCTAGCGGGGGGCCTTACTACACAGATACGCAGTATTTT. The gene calls are TRBV6-2 or TRBV6-3 and TRBJ2-3, with 11 bases fitting TRBD2. Per germline, CDR1 MNHEY and CDR2 SVGEGT. The CDR3 is 18 amino acids. V shed 6 bases, J shed 2 bases, and the junction held 13 bases outside the gene matches.

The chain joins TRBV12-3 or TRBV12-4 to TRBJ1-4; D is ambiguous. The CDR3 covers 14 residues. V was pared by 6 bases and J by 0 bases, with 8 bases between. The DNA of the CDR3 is TGTGCCAGCAGCTTCCAAGCAACTAATGAAAAACTGTTTTTT. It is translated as CASSFQATNEKLFF.

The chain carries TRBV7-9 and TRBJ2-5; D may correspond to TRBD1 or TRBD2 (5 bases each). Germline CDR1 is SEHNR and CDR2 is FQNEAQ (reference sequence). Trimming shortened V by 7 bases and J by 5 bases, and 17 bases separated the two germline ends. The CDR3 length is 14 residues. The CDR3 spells CASIIGTAGETQYF. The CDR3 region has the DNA TGTGCCAGCATCATCGGGACCGCCGGGGAGACCCAGTACTTC.

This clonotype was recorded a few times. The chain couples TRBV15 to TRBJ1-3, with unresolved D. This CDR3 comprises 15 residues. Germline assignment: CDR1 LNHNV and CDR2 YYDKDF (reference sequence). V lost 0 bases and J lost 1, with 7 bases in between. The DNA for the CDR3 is TGTGCCACCAGCAGAGATAAGGGTTCTGGAAACACCATATATTTT. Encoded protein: CATSRDKGSGNTIYF.

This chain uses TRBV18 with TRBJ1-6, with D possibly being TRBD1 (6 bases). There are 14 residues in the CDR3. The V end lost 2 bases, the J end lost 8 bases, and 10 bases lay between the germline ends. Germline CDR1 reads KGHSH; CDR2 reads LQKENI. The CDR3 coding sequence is TGTGCCAGCTCACCAGGGGGCAAGGATTCACCCCTCCACTTT. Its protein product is CASSPGGKDSPLHF.

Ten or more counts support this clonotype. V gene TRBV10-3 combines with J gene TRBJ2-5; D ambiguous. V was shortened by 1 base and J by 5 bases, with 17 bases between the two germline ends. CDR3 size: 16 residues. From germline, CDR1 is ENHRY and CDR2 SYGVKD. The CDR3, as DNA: TGTGCCATCAGTGAGTACGGACGGAGCCCCCAGGAGACCCAGTACTTC. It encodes CAISEYGRSPQETQYF.

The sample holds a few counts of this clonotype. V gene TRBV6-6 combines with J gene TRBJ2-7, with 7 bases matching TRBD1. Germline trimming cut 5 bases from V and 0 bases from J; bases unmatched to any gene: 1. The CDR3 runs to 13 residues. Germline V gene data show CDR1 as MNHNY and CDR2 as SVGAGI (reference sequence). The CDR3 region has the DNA TGTGCCAGCAGTGGGGACAGCTCCTACGAGCAGTACGTC. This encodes CASSGDSSYEQYV.

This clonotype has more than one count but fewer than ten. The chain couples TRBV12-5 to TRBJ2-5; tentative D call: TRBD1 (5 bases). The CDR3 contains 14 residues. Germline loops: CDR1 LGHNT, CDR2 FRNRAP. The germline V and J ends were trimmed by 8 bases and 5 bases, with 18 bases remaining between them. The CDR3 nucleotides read TGTGCTAGTATCACACCAGGGCTAACGGAGACCCAGTACTTC. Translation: CASITPGLTETQYF.

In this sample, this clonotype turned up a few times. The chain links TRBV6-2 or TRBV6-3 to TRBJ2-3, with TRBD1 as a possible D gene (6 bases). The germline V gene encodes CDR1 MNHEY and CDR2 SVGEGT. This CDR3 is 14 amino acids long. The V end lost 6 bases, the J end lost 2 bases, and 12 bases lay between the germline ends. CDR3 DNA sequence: TGTGCCAGCAGATCCGGACAGCTCACAGATACGCAGTATTTT. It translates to CASRSGQLTDTQYF.

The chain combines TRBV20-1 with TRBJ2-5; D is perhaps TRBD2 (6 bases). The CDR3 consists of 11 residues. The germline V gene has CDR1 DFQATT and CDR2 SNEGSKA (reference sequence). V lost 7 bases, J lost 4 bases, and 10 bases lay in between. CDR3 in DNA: TGCAGTGATGAGGAGGGAGAGACCCAGTACTTC. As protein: CSDEEGETQYF.